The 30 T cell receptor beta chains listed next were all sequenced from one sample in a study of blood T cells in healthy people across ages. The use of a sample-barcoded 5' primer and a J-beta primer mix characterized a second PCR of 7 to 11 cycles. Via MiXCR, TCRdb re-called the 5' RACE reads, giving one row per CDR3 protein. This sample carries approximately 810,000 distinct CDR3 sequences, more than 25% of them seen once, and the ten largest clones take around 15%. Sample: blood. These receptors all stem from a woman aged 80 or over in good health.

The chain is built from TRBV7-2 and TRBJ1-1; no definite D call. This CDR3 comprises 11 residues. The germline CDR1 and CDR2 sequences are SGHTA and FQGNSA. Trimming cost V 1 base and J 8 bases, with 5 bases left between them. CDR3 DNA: TGTGCCAGCAGCTTAGGGTACGAAGCTTTCTTT. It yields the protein CASSLGYEAFF.

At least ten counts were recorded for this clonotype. CDR3 protein: CASSFGRHSGANVLTF. CDR3 nucleotides: TGTGCCAGCAGTTTTGGACGGCACTCTGGGGCCAACGTCCTGACTTTC. The gene calls are TRBV12-3 or TRBV12-4 and TRBJ2-6, with unresolved D. The CDR3 is 16 residues long. The V end was cut by 3 bases, the J end by 0 bases, with 9 bases between.

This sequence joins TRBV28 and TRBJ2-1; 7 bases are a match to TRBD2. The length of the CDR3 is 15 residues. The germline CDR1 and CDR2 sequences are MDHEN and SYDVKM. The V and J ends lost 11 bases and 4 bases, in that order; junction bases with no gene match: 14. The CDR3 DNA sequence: TGTGCCGCCAACCCTGGGACTACCCCTTACAATGAGCAGTTCTTC. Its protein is CAANPGTTPYNEQFF.

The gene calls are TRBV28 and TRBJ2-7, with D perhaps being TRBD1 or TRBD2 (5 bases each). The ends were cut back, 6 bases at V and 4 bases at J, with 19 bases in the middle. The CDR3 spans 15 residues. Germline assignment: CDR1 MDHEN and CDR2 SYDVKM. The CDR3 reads CASRKRPGRSYEQYF. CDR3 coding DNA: TGTGCCAGCAGAAAACGACCGGGACGATCTTACGAGCAGTACTTC. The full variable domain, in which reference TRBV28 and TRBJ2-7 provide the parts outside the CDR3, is DVKVTQSSRYLVKRTGEKVFLECVQDMDHENMFWYRQDPGLGLRLIYFSYDVKMKEKGDIPEGYSVSREKKERFSLILESASTNQTSMYLCASRKRPGRSYEQYFGPGTRLTVT.

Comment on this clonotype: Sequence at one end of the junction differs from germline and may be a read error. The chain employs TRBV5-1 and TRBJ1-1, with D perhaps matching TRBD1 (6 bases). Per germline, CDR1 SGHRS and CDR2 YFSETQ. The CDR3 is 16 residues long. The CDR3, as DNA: TGCGCCTGCAGCTTCCGGAGGACAGCCGCGATCACTGAAGCTTTCTTT. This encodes CACSFRRTAAITEAFF.

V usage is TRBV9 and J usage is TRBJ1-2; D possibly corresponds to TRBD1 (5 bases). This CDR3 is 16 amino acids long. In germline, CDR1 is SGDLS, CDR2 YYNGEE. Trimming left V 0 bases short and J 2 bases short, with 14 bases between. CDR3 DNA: TGTGCCAGCAGCGTAGTTCCGGGACCTCTAAACTATGGCTACACCTTC. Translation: CASSVVPGPLNYGYTF.

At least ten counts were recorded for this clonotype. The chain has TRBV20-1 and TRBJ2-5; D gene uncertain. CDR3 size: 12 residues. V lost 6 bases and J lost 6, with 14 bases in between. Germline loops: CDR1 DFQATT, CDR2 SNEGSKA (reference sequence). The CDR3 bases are TGCAGTGCCCCCGATTGGGGTCAGACCCAGTACTTC. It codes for CSAPDWGQTQYF.

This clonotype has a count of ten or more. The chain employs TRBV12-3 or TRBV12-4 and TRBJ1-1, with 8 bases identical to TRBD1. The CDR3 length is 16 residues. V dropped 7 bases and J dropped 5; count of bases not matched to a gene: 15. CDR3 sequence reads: CASKLRTGRDYTEAFF. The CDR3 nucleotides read TGTGCCAGCAAACTTAGGACAGGGCGAGATTATACTGAAGCTTTCTTT.

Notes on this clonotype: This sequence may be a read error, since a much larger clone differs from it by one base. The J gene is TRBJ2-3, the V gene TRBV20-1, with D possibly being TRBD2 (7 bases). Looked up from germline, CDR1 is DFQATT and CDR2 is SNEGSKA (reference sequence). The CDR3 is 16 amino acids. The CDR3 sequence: CSARRGGGVITDAQYF. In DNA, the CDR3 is TGCAGTGCTAGGAGGGGGGGCGGGGTAATCACAGATGCGCAGTATTTT.

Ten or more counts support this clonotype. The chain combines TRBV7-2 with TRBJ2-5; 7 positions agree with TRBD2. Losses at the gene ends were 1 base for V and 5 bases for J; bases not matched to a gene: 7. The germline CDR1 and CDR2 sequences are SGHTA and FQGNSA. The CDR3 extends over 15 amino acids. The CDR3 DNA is TGTGCCAGCAGCTTAGGGGGGGGATTGGGGGAGACCCAGTACTTC. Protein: CASSLGGGLGETQYF. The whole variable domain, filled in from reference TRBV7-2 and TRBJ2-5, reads GAGVSQSPSNKVTEKGKDVELRCDPISGHTALYWYRQSLGQGLEFLIYFQGNSAPDKSGLPSDRFSAERTGGSVSTLTIQRTQQEDSAVYLCASSLGGGLGETQYFGPGTRLLVL.

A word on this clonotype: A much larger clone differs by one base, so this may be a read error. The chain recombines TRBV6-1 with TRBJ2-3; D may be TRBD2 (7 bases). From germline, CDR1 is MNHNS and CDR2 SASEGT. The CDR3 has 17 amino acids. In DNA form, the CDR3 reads TGTGTCAGCATATGGGGGGGGCGAGTTAGAGGCACAGATACGCAGTATTTT. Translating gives CVSIWGGRVRGTDTQYF.

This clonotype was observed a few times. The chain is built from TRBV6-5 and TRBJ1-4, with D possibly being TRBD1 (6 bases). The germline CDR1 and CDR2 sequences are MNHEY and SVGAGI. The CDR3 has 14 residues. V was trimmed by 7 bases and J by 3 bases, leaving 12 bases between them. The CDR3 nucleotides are TGTGCCAGCATGCGAGGGGGATCTAATGAAAAACTGTTTTTT. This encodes CASMRGGSNEKLFF.

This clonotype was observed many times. CDR3 in amino acids: CASRRGPYTDTQYF. CDR3 sequence (DNA): TGTGCCAGCCGGCGGGGGCCCTACACAGATACGCAGTATTTT. This sequence joins TRBV25-1 and TRBJ2-3; the D gene is possibly TRBD2 (7 bases). V lost 8 bases and J lost 2, with 14 bases in between. Germline CDR1 is MGHDK and CDR2 is SYGVNS. CDR3 length: 14 amino acids. Full variable domain (missing parts from reference TRBV25-1 and TRBJ2-3): EADIYQTPRYLVIGTGKKITLECSQTMGHDKMYWYQQDPGMELHLIHYSYGVNSTEKGDLSSESTVSRIRTEHFPLTLESARPSHTSQYLCASRRGPYTDTQYFGPGTRLTVL.

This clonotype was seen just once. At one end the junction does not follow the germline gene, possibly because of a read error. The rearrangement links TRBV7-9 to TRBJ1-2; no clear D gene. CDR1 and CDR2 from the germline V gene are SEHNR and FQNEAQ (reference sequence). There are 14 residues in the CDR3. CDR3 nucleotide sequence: TGTGTCAGCAGCTTAGCAAGGCCTTCGGGGGGCTACACCTTC. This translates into CVSSLARPSGGYTF.

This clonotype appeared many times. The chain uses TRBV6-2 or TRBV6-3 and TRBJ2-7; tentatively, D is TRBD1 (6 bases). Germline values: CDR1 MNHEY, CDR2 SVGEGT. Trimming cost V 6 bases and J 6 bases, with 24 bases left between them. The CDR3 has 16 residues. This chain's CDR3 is CASRPSTGLRVFEQYF. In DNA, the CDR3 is TGTGCCAGCAGACCATCAACAGGGTTACGAGTTTTCGAGCAGTACTTC.

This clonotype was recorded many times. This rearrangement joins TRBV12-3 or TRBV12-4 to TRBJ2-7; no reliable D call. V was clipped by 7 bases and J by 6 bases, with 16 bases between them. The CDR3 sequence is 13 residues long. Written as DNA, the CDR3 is TGTGCCAGCACGTTGGCCTCGTCCGGCGAGCAGTACTTC. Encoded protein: CASTLASSGEQYF.

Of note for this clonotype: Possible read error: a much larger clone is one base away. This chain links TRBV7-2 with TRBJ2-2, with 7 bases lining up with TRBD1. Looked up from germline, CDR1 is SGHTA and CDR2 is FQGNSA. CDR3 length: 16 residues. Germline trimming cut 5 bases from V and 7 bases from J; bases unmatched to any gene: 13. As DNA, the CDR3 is TGTGCCAGCAGCACCGGATCGGGACAGCCGTTCGGGGAGCTGTTTTTT. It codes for CASSTGSGQPFGELFF.

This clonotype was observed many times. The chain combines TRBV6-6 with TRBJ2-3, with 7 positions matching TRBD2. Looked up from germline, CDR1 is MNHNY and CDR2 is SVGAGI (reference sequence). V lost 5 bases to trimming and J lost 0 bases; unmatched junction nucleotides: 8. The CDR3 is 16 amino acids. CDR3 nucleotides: TGTGCCAGCAGTCCGCTAGCGGACCTCAGCACAGATACGCAGTATTTT. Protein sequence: CASSPLADLSTDTQYF.

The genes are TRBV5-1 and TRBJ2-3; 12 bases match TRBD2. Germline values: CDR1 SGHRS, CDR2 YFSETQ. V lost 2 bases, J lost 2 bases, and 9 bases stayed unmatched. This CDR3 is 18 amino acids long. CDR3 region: CASSFPTTSGRDTDTQYF. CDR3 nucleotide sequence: TGCGCCAGCAGCTTTCCCACGACTAGCGGGAGAGACACAGATACGCAGTATTTT. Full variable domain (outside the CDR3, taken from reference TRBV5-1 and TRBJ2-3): KAGVTQTPRYLIKTRGQQVTLSCSPISGHRSVSWYQQTPGQGLQFLFEYFSETQRNKGNFPGRFSGRQFSNSRSEMNVSTLELGDSALYLCASSFPTTSGRDTDTQYFGPGTRLTVL.

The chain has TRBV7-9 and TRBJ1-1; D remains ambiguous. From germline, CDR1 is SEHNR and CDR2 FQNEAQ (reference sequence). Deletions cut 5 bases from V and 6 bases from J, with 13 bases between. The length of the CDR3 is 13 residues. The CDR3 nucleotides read TGTGCCAGCAGCCTAACCCCTCAGGCTGAAGCTTTCTTT. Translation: CASSLTPQAEAFF.

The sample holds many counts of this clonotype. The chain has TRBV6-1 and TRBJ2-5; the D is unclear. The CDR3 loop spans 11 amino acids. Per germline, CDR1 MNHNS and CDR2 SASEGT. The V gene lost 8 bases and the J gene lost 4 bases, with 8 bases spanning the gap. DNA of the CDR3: TGTGCCAGCCCCTACGGAGAGACCCAGTACTTC. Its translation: CASPYGETQYF.

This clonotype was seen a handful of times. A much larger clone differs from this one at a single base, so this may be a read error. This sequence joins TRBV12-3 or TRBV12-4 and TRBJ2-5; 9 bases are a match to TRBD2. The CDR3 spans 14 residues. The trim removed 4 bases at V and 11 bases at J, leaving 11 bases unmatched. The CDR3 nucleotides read TGTGCCAGCAGTTATAGCGGGGGTTATGATGAGCAGTACTTC. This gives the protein CASSYSGGYDEQYF.

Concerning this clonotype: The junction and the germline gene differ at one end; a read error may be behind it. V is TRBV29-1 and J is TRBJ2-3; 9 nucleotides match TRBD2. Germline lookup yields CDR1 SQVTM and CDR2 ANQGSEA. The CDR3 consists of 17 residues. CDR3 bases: TGCAGCGCTGAAGATCGTTGGCGGGGGGGCCGTACAGGTACGCAGTATTTT. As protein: CSAEDRWRGGRTGTQYF.

The CDR3 sequence is CSARDWGGGYSYNEQFF. The CDR3 DNA follows: TGCAGTGCTAGAGATTGGGGGGGGGGATACTCCTACAATGAGCAGTTCTTC. This chain connects TRBV20-1 to TRBJ2-1, with TRBD2 matching over 7 bases. The CDR3 has 17 amino acids. Germline trimming cut 0 bases from V and 0 bases from J; bases unmatched to any gene: 8. Germline loops: CDR1 DFQATT, CDR2 SNEGSKA (reference sequence).

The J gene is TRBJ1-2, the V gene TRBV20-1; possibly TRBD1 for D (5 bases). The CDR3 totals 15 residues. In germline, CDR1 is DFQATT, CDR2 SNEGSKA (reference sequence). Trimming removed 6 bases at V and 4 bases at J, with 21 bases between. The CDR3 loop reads CSAPQGPPRGYGYTF. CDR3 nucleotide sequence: TGCAGTGCACCTCAGGGACCTCCTCGCGGCTATGGCTACACCTTC.

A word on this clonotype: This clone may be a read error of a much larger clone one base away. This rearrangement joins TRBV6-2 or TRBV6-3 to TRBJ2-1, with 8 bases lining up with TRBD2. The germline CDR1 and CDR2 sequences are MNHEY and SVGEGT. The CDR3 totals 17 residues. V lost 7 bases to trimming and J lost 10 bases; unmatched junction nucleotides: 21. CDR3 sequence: CASKGVAGPLVAYEQFF. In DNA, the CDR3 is TGTGCCAGCAAAGGAGTAGCGGGGCCTCTTGTTGCCTACGAGCAGTTCTTC.

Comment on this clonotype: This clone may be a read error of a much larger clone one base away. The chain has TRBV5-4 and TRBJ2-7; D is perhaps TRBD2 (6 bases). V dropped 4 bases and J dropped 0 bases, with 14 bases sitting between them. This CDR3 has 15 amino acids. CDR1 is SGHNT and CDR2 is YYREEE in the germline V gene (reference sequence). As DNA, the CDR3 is TGTGCCAGCAGCCGGAGGGCCCCAAACTCCTACGAGCAGTACTTC. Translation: CASSRRAPNSYEQYF.

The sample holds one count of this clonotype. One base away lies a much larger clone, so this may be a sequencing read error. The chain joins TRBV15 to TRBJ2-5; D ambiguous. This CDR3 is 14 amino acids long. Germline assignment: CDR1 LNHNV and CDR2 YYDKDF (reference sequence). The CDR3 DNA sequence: TGTGCCACCAGCAGAGATAGTACGGAAGAGACCCGGTACTTC. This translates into CATSRDSTEETRYF.

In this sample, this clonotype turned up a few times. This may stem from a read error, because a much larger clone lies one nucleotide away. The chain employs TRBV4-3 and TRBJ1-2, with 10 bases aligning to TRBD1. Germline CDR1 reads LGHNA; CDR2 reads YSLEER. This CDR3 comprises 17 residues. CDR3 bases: TGCACCAGCAGCCAAGCTTCCGGGACAGGGGTCAACTATGGCTACACCTTC. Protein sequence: CTSSQASGTGVNYGYTF.

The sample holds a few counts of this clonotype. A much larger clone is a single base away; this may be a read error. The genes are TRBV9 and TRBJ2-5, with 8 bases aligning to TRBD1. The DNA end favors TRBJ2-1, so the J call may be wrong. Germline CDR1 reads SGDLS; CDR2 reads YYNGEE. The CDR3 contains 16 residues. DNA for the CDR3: TGTGCCAGCAGCGTCACGGGACAGGTGAACCAAGAGACCCAGTTCTTC. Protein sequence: CASSVTGQVNQETQFF.